These 9 T cell receptor beta chains were all obtained from the same sample, sequenced in a study of T cells after yellow fever vaccination. TCRdb independently ran MiXCR on the 5' RACE reads; one entry per CDR3 protein. Among about 240,000 distinct CDR3 sequences listed, 6.9% were seen once. The sequences come from CD4+ T cells sorted from PBMCs, collected 15 days after the yellow fever booster vaccination. The receptors stem from a man aged 25 to 40 who received the YFV17D yellow fever vaccine.

This clonotype came up a few times. The chain uses TRBV20-1 and TRBJ2-1, with D possibly being TRBD1 or TRBD2 (5 bases each). Trimming pared 4 bases from V and 5 bases from J, leaving 9 bases between. CDR1 and CDR2 from the germline V gene are DFQATT and SNEGSKA (reference sequence). CDR3 length equals 12 residues. CDR3 sequence reads: CSAKGPDNEQFF. CDR3 nucleotides: TGCAGTGCTAAGGGACCTGACAATGAGCAGTTCTTC.

The V and J genes are TRBV11-2 and TRBJ2-5, with 7 bases that match TRBD2. This CDR3 has 15 residues. CDR1 is SGHAT, CDR2 FQNNGV, per germline. The trim removed 5 bases at V and 4 bases at J, leaving 10 bases unmatched. In DNA form, the CDR3 reads TGTGCCAGCAGCACTCCCAGGACTAGACGAGAGACCCAGTACTTC. Translating it yields CASSTPRTRRETQYF. The full variable domain, in which reference TRBV11-2 and TRBJ2-5 provide the parts outside the CDR3, is EAGVAQSPRYKIIEKRQSVAFWCNPISGHATLYWYQQILGQGPKLLIQFQNNGVVDDSQLPKDRFSAERLKGVDSTLKIQPAKLEDSAVYLCASSTPRTRRETQYFGPGTRLLVL.

V and J are TRBV6-2 or TRBV6-3 and TRBJ2-1; a weak D match, TRBD2 (5 bases). The CDR3 is made up of 16 amino acids. The V and J ends lost 3 bases and 8 bases respectively, with 20 bases between them. Germline V lookup: CDR1 MNHEY, CDR2 SVGEGT. The DNA for the CDR3 is TGTGCCAGCAGTTATAAAGTCGGAGGCCTTCAGGATGAGCAGTTCTTC. It is translated as CASSYKVGGLQDEQFF.

This clonotype was recorded a few times. The V call is TRBV11-2, the J call TRBJ1-3; D may be TRBD1 (5 bases). V lost 1 base and J lost 2, with 6 bases in between. The CDR3 sequence is 14 residues long. Per the germline V gene, CDR1 is SGHAT and CDR2 is FQNNGV. The CDR3 coding sequence is TGTGCCAGCAGCTTAGGGGGGGCTGGAAACACCATATATTTT. Its translation is CASSLGGAGNTIYF.

The rearrangement links TRBV15 to TRBJ2-4; 7 nucleotides match TRBD1. Trimming cost V 0 bases and J 7 bases; bases outside gene matches: 9. Germline CDR1 is LNHNV and CDR2 is YYDKDF (reference sequence). The CDR3 sequence is 16 residues long. The CDR3 is CATSRERQGVGNIQYF. CDR3 bases: TGTGCCACCAGCAGAGAGCGGCAGGGGGTGGGTAACATTCAGTACTTC.

This clonotype was found many times. V and J are TRBV4-1 and TRBJ2-2; D is ambiguous. This CDR3 comprises 14 residues. The germline V gene has CDR1 MGHRA and CDR2 YSYEKL. V lost 6 bases and J 2 bases, leaving 10 bases between the germline ends. For the CDR3, the DNA is TGCGCCAGCAGGGGGTACAGAAACACCGGGGAGCTGTTTTTT. Its protein is CASRGYRNTGELFF.

The sample holds many counts of this clonotype. The genes are TRBV5-1 and TRBJ1-1; tentatively, D is TRBD1 (6 bases). The CDR3 is made up of 15 amino acids. Germline V gives CDR1 SGHRS, CDR2 YFSETQ. Trimming removed 0 bases from V and 9 bases from J, with 18 bases in between. CDR3 coding DNA: TGCGCCAGCAGCTTGGCCAACCCCCAGGGGTCCCAAGCTTTCTTT. This gives the protein CASSLANPQGSQAFF.

The rearrangement joins TRBV5-1 to TRBJ2-7, with 9 bases fitting TRBD1. The CDR3 length is 16 residues. CDR1 is SGHRS and CDR2 is YFSETQ in the germline V gene. V shed 4 bases and J 1 base; nucleotides not matched to a gene: 9. This CDR3 is CASSPYSQGASYEQYF. The CDR3 DNA reads TGCGCCAGCAGCCCTTACTCACAGGGGGCGTCCTACGAGCAGTACTTC.

This clonotype has a count of ten or more. CDR3 sequence reads: CASSPDGLLTEAFF. The CDR3, as DNA: TGTGCCAGCAGCCCAGACGGGCTCCTCACTGAAGCTTTCTTT. The J gene is TRBJ1-1, the V gene TRBV7-2, with D uncertain. The CDR3 runs to 14 residues. V dropped 5 bases and J dropped 4 bases, with 14 bases sitting between them. From germline, CDR1 is SGHTA and CDR2 FQGNSA.